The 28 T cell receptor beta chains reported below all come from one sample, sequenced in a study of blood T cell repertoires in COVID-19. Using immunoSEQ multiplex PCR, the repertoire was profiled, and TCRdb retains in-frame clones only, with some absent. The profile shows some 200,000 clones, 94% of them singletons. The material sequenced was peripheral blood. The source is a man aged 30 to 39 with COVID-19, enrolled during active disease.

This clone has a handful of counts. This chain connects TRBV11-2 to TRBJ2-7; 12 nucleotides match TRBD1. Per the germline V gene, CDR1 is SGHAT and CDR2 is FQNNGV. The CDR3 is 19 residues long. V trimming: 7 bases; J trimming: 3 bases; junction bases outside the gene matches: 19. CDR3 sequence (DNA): TGTGCCAGCACCCGAACTAGGGACAGGGGGCGAAGGGGTTTCTACGAGCAGTACTTC. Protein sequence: CASTRTRDRGRRGFYEQYF.

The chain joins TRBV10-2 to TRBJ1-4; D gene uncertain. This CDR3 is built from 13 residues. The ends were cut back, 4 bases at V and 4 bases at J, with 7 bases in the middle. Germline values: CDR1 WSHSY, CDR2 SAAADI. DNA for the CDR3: TGCGCCAGCAGTGCTTCCCTTAATGAAAAACTGTTTTTT. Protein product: CASSASLNEKLFF.

The CDR3 sequence is CAWETGAGNTIYF. The CDR3, as DNA: TGTGCCTGGGAGACAGGGGCTGGAAACACCATATATTTT. This chain links TRBV30 with TRBJ1-3; 8 bases match TRBD1. This CDR3 is 13 amino acids long. The trim removed 5 bases at V and 2 bases at J, leaving 2 bases unmatched. Germline-derived CDR1 and CDR2 are GTSNPN and SVGIG (reference sequence). The full variable domain, completed using reference TRBV30 and TRBJ1-3, is SQTIHQWPATLVQPVGSPLSLECTVEGTSNPNLYWYRQAAGRGLQLLFYSVGIGQISSEVPQNLSASRPQDRQFILSSKKLLLSDSGFYLCAWETGAGNTIYFGEGSWLTVV.

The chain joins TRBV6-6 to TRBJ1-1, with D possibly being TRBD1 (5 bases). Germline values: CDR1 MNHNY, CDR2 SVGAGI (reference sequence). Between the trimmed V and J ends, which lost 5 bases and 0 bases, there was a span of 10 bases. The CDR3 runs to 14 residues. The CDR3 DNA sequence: TGTGCCAGCAGTGCGGGACTCCTGAACACTGAAGCTTTCTTT. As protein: CASSAGLLNTEAFF.

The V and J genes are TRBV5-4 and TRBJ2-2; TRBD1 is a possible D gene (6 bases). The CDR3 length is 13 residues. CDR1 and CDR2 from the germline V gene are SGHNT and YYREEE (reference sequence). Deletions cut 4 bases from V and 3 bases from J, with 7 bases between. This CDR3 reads CASSRTDTGELFF. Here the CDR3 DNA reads TGTGCCAGCAGCCGGACAGACACCGGGGAGCTGTTTTTT.

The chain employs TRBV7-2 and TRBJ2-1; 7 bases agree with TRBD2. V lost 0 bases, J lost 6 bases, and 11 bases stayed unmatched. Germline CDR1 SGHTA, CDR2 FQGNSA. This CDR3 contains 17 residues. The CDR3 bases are TGTGCCAGCAGCTTAGCTTCCGGGGGGATGGGAGGCAATGAGCAGTTCTTC. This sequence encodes CASSLASGGMGGNEQFF.

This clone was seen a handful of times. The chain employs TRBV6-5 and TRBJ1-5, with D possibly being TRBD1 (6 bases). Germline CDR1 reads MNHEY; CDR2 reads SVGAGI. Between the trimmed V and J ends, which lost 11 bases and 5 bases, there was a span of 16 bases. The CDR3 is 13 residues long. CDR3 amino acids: CASRGRGHQPQHF. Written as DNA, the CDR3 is TGTGCCTCCAGGGGCAGAGGACATCAGCCCCAGCATTTT.

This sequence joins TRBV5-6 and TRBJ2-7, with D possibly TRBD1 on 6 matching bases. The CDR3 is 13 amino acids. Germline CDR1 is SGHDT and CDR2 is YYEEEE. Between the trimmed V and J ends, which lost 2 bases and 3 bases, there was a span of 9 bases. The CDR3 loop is CASSFRDNYEQYF. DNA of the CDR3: TGTGCCAGCAGCTTCCGGGACAACTACGAGCAGTACTTC.

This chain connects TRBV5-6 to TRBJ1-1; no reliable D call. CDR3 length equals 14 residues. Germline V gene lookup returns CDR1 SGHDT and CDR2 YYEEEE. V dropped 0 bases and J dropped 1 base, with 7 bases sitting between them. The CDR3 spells CASSLVPENTEAFF. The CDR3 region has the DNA TGTGCCAGCAGCTTGGTGCCAGAGAACACTGAAGCTTTCTTT.

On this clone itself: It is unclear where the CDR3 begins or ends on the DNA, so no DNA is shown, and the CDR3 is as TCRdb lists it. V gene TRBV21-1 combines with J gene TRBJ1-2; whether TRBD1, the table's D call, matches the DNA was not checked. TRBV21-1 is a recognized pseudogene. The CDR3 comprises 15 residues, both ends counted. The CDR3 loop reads CASSKVGQGAYGYTF.

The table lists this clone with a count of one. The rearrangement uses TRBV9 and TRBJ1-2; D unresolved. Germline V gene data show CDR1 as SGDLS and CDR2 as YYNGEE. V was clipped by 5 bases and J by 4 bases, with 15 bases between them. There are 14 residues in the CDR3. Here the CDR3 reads CASRPYEGTYGYTF. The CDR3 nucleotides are TGTGCCAGCAGGCCATACGAGGGAACCTATGGCTACACCTTC.

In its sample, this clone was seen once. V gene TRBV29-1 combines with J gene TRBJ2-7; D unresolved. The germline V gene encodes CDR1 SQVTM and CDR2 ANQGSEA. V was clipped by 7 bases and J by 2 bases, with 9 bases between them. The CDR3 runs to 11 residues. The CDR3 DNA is TGCAGCGAGTCCAGGACCTACGAGCAGTACTTC. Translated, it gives CSESRTYEQYF.

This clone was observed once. The CDR3 DNA reads as TGTGCCAGCAGTGTGGAATCCGACTCCTATGGCTACACCTTC. Translated: CASSVESDSYGYTF. This sequence joins TRBV2 and TRBJ1-2; D unclear. Germline lookup yields CDR1 SNHLY and CDR2 FYNNEI. The CDR3 spans 14 residues. V shed 4 bases and J shed 4 bases, with 13 bases lying between them.

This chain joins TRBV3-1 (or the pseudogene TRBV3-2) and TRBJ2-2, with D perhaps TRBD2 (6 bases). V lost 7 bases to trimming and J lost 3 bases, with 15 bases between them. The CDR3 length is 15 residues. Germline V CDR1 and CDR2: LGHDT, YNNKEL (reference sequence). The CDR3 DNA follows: TGTGCCAGCACCCGCGGTTGGGGGGACACCGGGGAGCTGTTTTTT. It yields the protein CASTRGWGDTGELFF.

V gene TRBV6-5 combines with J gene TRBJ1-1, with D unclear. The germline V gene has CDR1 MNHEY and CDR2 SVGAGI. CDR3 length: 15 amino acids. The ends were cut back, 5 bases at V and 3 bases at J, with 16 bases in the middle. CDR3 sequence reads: CASSQTSLPHTEAFF. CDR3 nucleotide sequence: TGTGCCAGCAGTCAAACCTCACTACCTCACACTGAAGCTTTCTTT.

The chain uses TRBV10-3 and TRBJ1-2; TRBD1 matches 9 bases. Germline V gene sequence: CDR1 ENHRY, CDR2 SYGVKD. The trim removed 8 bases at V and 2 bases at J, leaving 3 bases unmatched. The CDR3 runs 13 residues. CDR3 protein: CAIQGQGNYGYTF. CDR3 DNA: TGTGCCATCCAAGGACAGGGGAACTATGGCTACACCTTC.

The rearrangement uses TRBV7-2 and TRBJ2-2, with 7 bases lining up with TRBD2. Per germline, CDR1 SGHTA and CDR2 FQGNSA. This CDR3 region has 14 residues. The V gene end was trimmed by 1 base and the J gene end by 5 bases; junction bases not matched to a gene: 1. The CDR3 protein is CASSLERGTGELFF. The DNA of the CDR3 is TGTGCCAGCAGCTTAGAGCGGGGAACCGGGGAGCTGTTTTTT.

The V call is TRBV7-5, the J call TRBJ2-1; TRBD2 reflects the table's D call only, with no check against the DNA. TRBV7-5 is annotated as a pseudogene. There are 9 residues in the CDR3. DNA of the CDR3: TGTGCCCTCGAGAATGAGCAGTTCTTC. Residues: CALENEQFF.

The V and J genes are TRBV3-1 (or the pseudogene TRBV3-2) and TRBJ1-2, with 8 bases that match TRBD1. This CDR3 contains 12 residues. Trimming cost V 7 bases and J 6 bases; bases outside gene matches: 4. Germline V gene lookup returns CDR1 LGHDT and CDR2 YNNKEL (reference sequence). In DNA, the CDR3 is TGTGCCAGCACTTTCAGGGGGCATGGCTACACCTTC. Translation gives CASTFRGHGYTF.

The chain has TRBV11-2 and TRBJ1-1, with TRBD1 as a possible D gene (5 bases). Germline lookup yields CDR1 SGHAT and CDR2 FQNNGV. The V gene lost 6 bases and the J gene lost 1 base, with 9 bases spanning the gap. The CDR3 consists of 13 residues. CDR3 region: CASRMGPNTEAFF. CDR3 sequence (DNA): TGTGCCAGCAGGATGGGGCCGAACACTGAAGCTTTCTTT.

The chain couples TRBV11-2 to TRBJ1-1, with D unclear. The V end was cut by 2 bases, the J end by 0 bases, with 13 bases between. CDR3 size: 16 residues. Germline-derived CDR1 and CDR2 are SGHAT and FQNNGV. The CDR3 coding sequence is TGTGCCAGCAGCTTACTATCCGCGGGCATGAACACTGAAGCTTTCTTT. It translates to CASSLLSAGMNTEAFF.

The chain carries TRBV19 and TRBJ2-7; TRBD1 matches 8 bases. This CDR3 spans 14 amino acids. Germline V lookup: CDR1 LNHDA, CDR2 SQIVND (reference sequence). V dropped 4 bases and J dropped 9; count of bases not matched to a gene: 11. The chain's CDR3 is CASSTAGTGGGQYF. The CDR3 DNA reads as TGTGCCAGTAGTACCGCGGGGACAGGCGGCGGGCAGTACTTC.

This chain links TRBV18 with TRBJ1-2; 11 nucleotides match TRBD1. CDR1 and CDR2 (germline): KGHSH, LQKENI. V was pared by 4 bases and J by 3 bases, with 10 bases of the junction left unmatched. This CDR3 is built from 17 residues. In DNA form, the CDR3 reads TGTGCCAGCTCACAAATTTCGCCGGGACAGGGGGACTATGGCTACACCTTC. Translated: CASSQISPGQGDYGYTF.

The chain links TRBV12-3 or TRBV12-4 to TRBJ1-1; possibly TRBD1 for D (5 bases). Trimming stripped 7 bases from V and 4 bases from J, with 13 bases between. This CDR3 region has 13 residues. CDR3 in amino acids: CASTTRVSTEAFF. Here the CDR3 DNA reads TGTGCCAGCACCACCAGGGTAAGCACTGAAGCTTTCTTT.

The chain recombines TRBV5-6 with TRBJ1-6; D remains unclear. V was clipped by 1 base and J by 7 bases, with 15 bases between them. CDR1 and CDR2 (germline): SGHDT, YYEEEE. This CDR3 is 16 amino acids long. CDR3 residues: CASSLKVGSGNSPLHF. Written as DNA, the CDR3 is TGTGCCAGCAGCTTGAAGGTGGGTTCGGGGAATTCACCCCTCCACTTT.

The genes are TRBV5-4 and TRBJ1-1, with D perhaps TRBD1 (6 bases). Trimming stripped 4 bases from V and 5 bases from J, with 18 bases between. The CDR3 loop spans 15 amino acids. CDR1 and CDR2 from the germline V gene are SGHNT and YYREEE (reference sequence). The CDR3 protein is CASSPLEGVGTEAFF. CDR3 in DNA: TGTGCCAGCAGCCCACTTGAGGGGGTAGGAACTGAAGCTTTCTTT.

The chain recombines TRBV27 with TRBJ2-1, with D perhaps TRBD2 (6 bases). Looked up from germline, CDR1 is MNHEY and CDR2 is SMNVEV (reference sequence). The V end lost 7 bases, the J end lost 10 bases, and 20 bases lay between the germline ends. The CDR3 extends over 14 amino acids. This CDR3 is CASIAPGVLGEQFF. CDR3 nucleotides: TGTGCCAGCATCGCGCCGGGGGTCCTAGGGGAGCAGTTCTTC.

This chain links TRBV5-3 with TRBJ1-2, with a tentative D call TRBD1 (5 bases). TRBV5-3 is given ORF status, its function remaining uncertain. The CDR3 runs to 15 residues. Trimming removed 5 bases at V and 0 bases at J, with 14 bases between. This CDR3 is CARRNRQLSNYGYTF. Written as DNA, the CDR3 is TGTGCCAGAAGGAATAGACAGCTTTCTAACTATGGCTACACCTTC.